One sample yielded the 20 T cell receptor beta chains listed below, sequenced in a study of T cell repertoires in cytomegalovirus infection (dated by TCRdb to between 2019 and 2020). TCRdb names Illumina HiSeq 1500 as the instrument used. TCRdb handled the public reads itself, with Q25 trimming in fastp and clone calling in MiXCR, and kept productive beta chains. For every CDR3 protein sequence, its rows merge into one entry that carries the most common genes and DNA. Counted in this sample were 750,000 to 900,000 distinct CDR3 sequences; almost 30% of them appeared once. The biggest ten clones account for 10% to 15% of the sample. The treatment or condition label on this specimen signifies: in vitro stimulation with specific CMV peptide epitopes to enrich CMV-specific T cells. These receptors lack a known antigen. The sequencing used cultured CD8+ T cells from PBMCs, collected from culture after CMV antigen stimulation. Receptors were obtained from a human donor in good health (CMV status not recorded). Some clones in this sample may be carry-over from other donors' samples.

This clonotype was seen more than once but under ten times. DNA for the CDR3: TGTGCCAGCAGTGCCGGGTGGAGGGGGCTGGGCTCCTACAATGAGCAGTTCTTC. Translated, it gives CASSAGWRGLGSYNEQFF. The V and J genes are TRBV6-1 and TRBJ2-1; perhaps TRBD1 as D (7 bases). Trimming pared 4 bases from V and 0 bases from J, leaving 19 bases between. The CDR3 loop spans 18 amino acids. CDR1 and CDR2 from the germline V gene are MNHNS and SASEGT.

This clonotype came up a few times. V is TRBV12-3 or TRBV12-4 and J is TRBJ1-4; 9 positions match TRBD1. The CDR3 runs to 15 residues. The V gene end was trimmed by 2 bases and the J gene end by 5 bases; junction bases not matched to a gene: 3. CDR3 in amino acids: CASSLTGTGNEKLFF. DNA for the CDR3: TGTGCCAGCAGTTTAACTGGGACAGGGAATGAAAAACTGTTTTTT.

This chain connects TRBV3-1 to TRBJ1-1, with TRBD1 as a possible D gene (5 bases). V dropped 0 bases and J dropped 3 bases, with 14 bases sitting between them. This CDR3 contains 16 residues. The germline CDR1 and CDR2 sequences are LGHDT and YNNKEL (reference sequence). CDR3 coding DNA: TGTGCCAGCAGCCAAGATCCGGGGCAATGGGACACTGAAGCTTTCTTT. Its protein is CASSQDPGQWDTEAFF.

In its sample, this clonotype was seen a few times. The chain combines TRBV19 with TRBJ1-1; tentative D call: TRBD1 (5 bases). The ends were cut back, 3 bases at V and 1 base at J, with 12 bases in the middle. This CDR3 has 15 residues. CDR1 and CDR2 (germline): LNHDA, SQIVND (reference sequence). CDR3 in amino acids: CASSIIPGQNTEAFF. Written as DNA, the CDR3 is TGTGCCAGTAGTATCATACCCGGACAGAACACTGAAGCTTTCTTT.

V usage is TRBV29-1 and J usage is TRBJ1-1; no reliable D call. The CDR3 sequence is 11 residues long. Trimming removed 3 bases from V and 11 bases from J, with 13 bases in between. Germline values: CDR1 SQVTM, CDR2 ANQGSEA. In DNA form, the CDR3 reads TGCAGCGTTGAGGACGGGAGGTCGGCTTTCTTT. Translated, it gives CSVEDGRSAFF.

The chain is built from TRBV2 and TRBJ1-5; D unclear. CDR1 is SNHLY and CDR2 is FYNNEI in the germline V gene. V lost 6 bases, J lost 12 bases, and 12 bases lay in between. This CDR3 has 11 residues. CDR3 sequence: CASRGRGYQHF. DNA for the CDR3: TGTGCCAGCAGGGGGAGAGGGTACCAGCATTTT.

The chain links TRBV28 to TRBJ2-3; the D gene is possibly TRBD1 (6 bases). The V and J ends lost 4 bases and 1 base respectively, with 9 bases between them. The CDR3 totals 14 residues. From germline, CDR1 is MDHEN and CDR2 SYDVKM. CDR3 in DNA: TGTGCCAGCAGTTGGGACAAAGGCACAGATACGCAGTATTTT. As protein: CASSWDKGTDTQYF.

This clonotype appeared a few times. V usage is TRBV10-3 and J usage is TRBJ2-3; 9 bases map to TRBD1. The CDR3 extends over 15 amino acids. Germline-derived CDR1 and CDR2 are ENHRY and SYGVKD. Losses at the gene ends were 6 bases for V and 2 bases for J; bases not matched to a gene: 6. For the CDR3, the DNA is TGTGCCATCAGCCCGACAGGGGGTGACACAGATACGCAGTATTTT. This encodes CAISPTGGDTDTQYF.

The chain uses TRBV9 and TRBJ2-2; unclear D gene. Germline CDR1 reads SGDLS; CDR2 reads YYNGEE. V lost 0 bases and J lost 6, with 12 bases in between. This CDR3 has 15 amino acids. CDR3 in amino acids: CASSVVGRSSGELFF. CDR3 sequence (DNA): TGTGCCAGCAGCGTAGTTGGCAGGTCGTCCGGGGAGCTGTTTTTT.

The V gene is TRBV7-9, the J gene TRBJ1-2; tentatively, D is TRBD1 (5 bases). V gave up 0 bases and J gave up 6 bases, with 20 bases separating them. The CDR3 is 17 amino acids. Germline CDR1 reads SEHNR; CDR2 reads FQNEAQ (reference sequence). The CDR3 DNA reads TGTGCCAGCAGCTTAGCTTTCGGGACCATCCCCCGAGATGGCTACACCTTC. It translates to CASSLAFGTIPRDGYTF. Full variable domain (remainder filled in from reference TRBV7-9 and TRBJ1-2): DTGVSQNPRHKITKRGQNVTFRCDPISEHNRLYWYRQTLGQGPEFLTYFQNEAQLEKSRLLSDRFSAERPKGSFSTLEIQRTEQGDSAMYLCASSLAFGTIPRDGYTFGSGTRLTVV.

This clonotype was counted many times. V is TRBV7-2 and J is TRBJ2-5; possibly TRBD2 for D (7 bases). V was trimmed by 0 bases and J by 3 bases, leaving 11 bases between them. CDR3 length: 15 amino acids. Germline CDR1 and CDR2: SGHTA and FQGNSA. This CDR3 reads CASSLAGGPKETQYF. The DNA for the CDR3 is TGTGCCAGCAGCTTAGCGGGGGGGCCGAAAGAGACCCAGTACTTC.

The CDR3 DNA follows: TGTGCCAGCAGCGTAGTAGGGGGAAGTAGGGGAGAGACCCAGTACTTC. This translates into CASSVVGGSRGETQYF. The V call is TRBV9, the J call TRBJ2-5; maybe TRBD1 (6 bases). Germline CDR1 reads SGDLS; CDR2 reads YYNGEE. V was cut by 0 bases and J by 4 bases, with 16 bases left in between. The CDR3 contains 16 residues.

This clonotype has a handful of counts. The chain is built from TRBV10-1 and TRBJ2-1, with 7 bases matching TRBD2. The J segment lost 7 bases and the V segment lost 4 bases, leaving 7 bases of the junction unmatched. Germline V gives CDR1 WNHNN, CDR2 SYGVQD (reference sequence). The CDR3 is 14 amino acids. As DNA, the CDR3 is TGCGCCAGCAGTGGGGGGGGGAATGGGAATGAGCAGTTCTTC. As protein: CASSGGGNGNEQFF.

This clonotype was detected a few times. The chain's CDR3 is CASSIGTSGTSWDTQYF. The CDR3 DNA sequence: TGTGCCAGTAGTATAGGGACTAGCGGGACATCGTGGGATACGCAGTATTTT. The chain recombines TRBV19 with TRBJ2-3, with TRBD2 identical over 12 bases. The CDR3 covers 17 residues. Trimming at V came to 1 base and at J to 6 bases, leaving 8 bases not matched to a gene. Germline CDR1 LNHDA, CDR2 SQIVND (reference sequence).

In its sample, this clonotype was seen a few times. The chain joins TRBV7-8 to TRBJ1-6, with 9 bases matching TRBD1. The germline gives CDR1 SGHVS, CDR2 FQNEAQ. CDR3 size: 16 residues. J gave up 10 bases and V 3 bases, and 10 bases lay outside the gene matches. The CDR3 region is CASSFTGDRVRSPLHF. In nucleotides, the CDR3 is TGTGCCAGCAGCTTCACGGGGGACAGGGTTCGATCACCCCTCCACTTT.

This clonotype was counted between two and nine times. The chain carries TRBV27 and TRBJ2-5; 10 positions match TRBD2. This CDR3 comprises 16 residues. Germline values: CDR1 MNHEY, CDR2 SMNVEV (reference sequence). The V segment lost 5 bases and the J segment 5 bases; nucleotides outside the gene matches: 11. CDR3 region: CASSDRPGLARETQYF. In nucleotides, the CDR3 is TGTGCCAGCAGTGATCGCCCGGGACTAGCGCGCGAGACCCAGTACTTC.

The V call is TRBV7-8, the J call TRBJ2-7, with D perhaps matching TRBD1 (5 bases). Trimming removed 5 bases from V and 4 bases from J, with 18 bases in between. The V gene's germline CDR1 is SGHVS and CDR2 FQNEAQ. The CDR3 contains 15 residues. This CDR3 reads CASSILDSPGYEQYF. CDR3 DNA: TGTGCCAGCAGCATCCTCGACAGCCCCGGTTACGAGCAGTACTTC.

The chain is built from TRBV28 and TRBJ2-2, with D possibly TRBD1 on 6 matching bases. The CDR3 runs to 14 residues. CDR1 is MDHEN and CDR2 is SYDVKM in the germline V gene. Between the trimmed V and J ends, which lost 2 bases and 6 bases, there was a span of 10 bases. CDR3 sequence reads: CASSLNRASGELFF. For the CDR3, the DNA is TGTGCCAGCAGTTTAAACAGGGCGTCCGGGGAGCTGTTTTTT.

This clonotype was detected only a few times. The J gene is TRBJ2-3, the V gene TRBV4-3; D might be TRBD1 or TRBD2, each matching 5 bases. The CDR3 loop spans 18 amino acids. The germline V gene encodes CDR1 LGHNA and CDR2 YSLEER. The germline V and J ends were trimmed by 2 bases and 3 bases, with 21 bases remaining between them. CDR3 region: CASSQPANREWGTDTQYF. CDR3 DNA sequence: TGCGCCAGCAGCCAACCTGCGAACCGGGAATGGGGGACAGATACGCAGTATTTT.

As for this clonotype: One end of the junction fails to match germline, which may point to a read error. This chain joins TRBV7-6 and TRBJ2-5; 10 nucleotides align to TRBD1. Germline-derived CDR1 and CDR2 are SGHVS and FNYEAQ. The CDR3 is 15 amino acids. This CDR3 reads CASSPAGDRGETQYF. The CDR3 region has the DNA TGTGCTAGCAGCCCAGCGGGGGACAGGGGAGAGACCCAGTACTTC.